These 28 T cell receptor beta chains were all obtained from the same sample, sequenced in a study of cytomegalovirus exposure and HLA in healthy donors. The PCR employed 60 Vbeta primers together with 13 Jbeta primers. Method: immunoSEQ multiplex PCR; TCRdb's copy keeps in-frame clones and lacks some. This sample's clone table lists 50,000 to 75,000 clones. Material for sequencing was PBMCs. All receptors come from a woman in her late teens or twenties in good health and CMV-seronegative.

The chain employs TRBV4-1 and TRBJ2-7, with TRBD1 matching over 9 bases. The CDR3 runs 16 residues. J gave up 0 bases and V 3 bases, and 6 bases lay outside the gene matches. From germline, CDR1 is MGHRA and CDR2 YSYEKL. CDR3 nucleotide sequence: TGCGCCAGCAGCCAGGAACCGGGACAGGGCTCCTACGAGCAGTACTTC. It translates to CASSQEPGQGSYEQYF.

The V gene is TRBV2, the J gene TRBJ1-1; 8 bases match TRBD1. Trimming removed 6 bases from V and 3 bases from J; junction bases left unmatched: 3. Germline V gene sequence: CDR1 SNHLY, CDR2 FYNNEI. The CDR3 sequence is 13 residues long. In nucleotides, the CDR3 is TGTGCCAGCAGACAGGACAGGGACACTGAAGCTTTCTTT. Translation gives CASRQDRDTEAFF. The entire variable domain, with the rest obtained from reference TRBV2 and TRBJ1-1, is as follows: EPEVTQTPSHQVTQMGQEVILRCVPISNHLYFYWYRQILGQKVEFLVSFYNNEISEKSEIFDDQFSVERPDGSNFTLKIRSTKLEDSAMYFCASRQDRDTEAFFGQGTRLTVV.

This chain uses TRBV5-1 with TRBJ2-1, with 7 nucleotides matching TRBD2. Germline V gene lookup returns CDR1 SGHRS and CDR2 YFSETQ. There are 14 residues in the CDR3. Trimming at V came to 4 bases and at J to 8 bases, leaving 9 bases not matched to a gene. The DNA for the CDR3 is TGCGCCAGCAGCACAAGGACTAGTGGCGATGAGCAGTTCTTC. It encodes CASSTRTSGDEQFF.

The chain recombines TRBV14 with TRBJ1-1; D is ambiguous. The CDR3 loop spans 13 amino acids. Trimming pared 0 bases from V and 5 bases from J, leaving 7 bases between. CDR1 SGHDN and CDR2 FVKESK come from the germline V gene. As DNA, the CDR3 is TGTGCCAGCAGCCAAGATAGAGAGACTGAAGCTTTCTTT. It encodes CASSQDRETEAFF.

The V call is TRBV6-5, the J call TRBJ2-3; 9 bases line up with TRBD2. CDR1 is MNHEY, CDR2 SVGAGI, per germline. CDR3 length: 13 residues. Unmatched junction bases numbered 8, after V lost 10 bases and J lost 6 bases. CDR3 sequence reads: CATRAGGPDTQYF. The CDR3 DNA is TGTGCCACCAGGGCGGGGGGGCCGGATACGCAGTATTTT.

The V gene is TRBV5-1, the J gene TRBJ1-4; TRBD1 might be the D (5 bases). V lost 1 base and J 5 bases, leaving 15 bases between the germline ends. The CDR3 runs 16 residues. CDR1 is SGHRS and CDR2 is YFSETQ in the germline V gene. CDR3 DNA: TGCGCCAGCAGCTTGAGACCGCCTGGGGGGAATGAAAAACTGTTTTTT. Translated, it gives CASSLRPPGGNEKLFF. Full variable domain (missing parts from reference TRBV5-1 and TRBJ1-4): KAGVTQTPRYLIKTRGQQVTLSCSPISGHRSVSWYQQTPGQGLQFLFEYFSETQRNKGNFPGRFSGRQFSNSRSEMNVSTLELGDSALYLCASSLRPPGGNEKLFFGSGTQLSVL.

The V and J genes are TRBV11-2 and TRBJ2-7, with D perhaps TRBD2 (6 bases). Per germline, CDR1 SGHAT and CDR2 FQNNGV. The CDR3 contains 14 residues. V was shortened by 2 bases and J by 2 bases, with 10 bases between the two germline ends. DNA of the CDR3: TGTGCCAGCAGCTTATCCGGCGGGACCTACGAGCAGTACTTC. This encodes CASSLSGGTYEQYF.

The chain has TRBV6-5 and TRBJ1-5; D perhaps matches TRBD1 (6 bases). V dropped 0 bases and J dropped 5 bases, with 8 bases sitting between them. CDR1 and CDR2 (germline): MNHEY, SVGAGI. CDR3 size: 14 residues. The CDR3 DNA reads TGTGCCAGCAGTTACTCCCGGACAGATCAGCCCCAGCATTTT. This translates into CASSYSRTDQPQHF.

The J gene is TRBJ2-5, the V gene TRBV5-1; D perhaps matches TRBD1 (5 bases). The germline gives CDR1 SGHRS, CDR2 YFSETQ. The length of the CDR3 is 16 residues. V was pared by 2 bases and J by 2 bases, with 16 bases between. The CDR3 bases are TGCGCCAGCAGCTTCCGACAACAGGTTGGGCAAGAGACCCAGTACTTC. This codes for CASSFRQQVGQETQYF.

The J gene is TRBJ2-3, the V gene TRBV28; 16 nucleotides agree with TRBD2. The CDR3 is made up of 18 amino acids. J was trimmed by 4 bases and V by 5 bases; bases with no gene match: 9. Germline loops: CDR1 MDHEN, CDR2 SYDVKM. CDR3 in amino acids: CASSDPGLAGGVPDTQYF. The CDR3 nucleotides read TGTGCCAGCAGTGACCCGGGACTAGCGGGGGGGGTCCCAGATACGCAGTATTTT.

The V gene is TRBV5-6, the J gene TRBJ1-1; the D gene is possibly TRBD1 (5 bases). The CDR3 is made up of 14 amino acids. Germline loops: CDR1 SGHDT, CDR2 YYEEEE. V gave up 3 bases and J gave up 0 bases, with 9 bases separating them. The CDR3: CASSWGVMNTEAFF. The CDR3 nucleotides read TGTGCCAGCAGCTGGGGGGTAATGAACACTGAAGCTTTCTTT.

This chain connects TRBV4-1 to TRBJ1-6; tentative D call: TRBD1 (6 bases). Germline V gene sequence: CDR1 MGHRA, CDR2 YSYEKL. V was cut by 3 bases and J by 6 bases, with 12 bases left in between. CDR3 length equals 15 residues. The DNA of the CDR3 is TGCGCCAGCAGCCAGAGGTGGACAGTTAATTCACCCCTCCACTTT. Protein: CASSQRWTVNSPLHF.

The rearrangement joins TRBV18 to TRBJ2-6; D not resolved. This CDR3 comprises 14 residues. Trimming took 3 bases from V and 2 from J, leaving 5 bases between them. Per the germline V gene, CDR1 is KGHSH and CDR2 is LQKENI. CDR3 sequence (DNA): TGTGCCAGCTCACCTCTAACTGGGGCCAACGTCCTGACTTTC. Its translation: CASSPLTGANVLTF. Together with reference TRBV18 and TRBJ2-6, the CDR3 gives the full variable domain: NAGVMQNPRHLVRRRGQEARLRCSPMKGHSHVYWYRQLPEEGLKFMVYLQKENIIDESGMPKERFSAEFPKEGPSILRIQQVVRGDSAAYFCASSPLTGANVLTFGAGSRLTVL.

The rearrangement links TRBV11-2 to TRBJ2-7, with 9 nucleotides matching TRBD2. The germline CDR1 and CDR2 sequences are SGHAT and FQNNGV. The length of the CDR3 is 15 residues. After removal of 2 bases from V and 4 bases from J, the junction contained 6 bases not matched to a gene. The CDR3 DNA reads TGTGCCAGCAGCTTATCGGGACTAGCAGATTACGAGCAGTACTTC. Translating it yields CASSLSGLADYEQYF.

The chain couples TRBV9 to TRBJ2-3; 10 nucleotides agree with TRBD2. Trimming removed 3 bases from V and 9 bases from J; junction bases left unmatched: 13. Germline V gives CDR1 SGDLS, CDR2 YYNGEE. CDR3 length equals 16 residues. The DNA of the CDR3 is TGTGCCAGCAGCGCGGGAGCGGGAGGGCCTACTCTCACGCAGTATTTT. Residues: CASSAGAGGPTLTQYF.

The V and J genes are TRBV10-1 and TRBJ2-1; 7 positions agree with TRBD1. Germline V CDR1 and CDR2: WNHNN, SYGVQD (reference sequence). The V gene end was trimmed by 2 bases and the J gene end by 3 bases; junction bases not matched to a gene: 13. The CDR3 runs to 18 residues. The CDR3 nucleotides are TGCGCCAGCAGTGAGCAGAGAAGGGGGCTAGCTTTCTACAATGAGCAGTTCTTC. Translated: CASSEQRRGLAFYNEQFF.

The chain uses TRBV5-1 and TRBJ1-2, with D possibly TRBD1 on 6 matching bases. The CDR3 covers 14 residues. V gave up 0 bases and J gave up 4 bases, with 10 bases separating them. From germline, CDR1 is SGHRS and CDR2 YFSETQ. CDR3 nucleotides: TGCGCCAGCAGCTTGGCAGGGGTCGTCTATGGCTACACCTTC. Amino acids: CASSLAGVVYGYTF.

The CDR3 sequence is CASSLSTAQFLGEQFF. The DNA of the CDR3 is TGCGCCAGCAGCTTGTCGACAGCCCAATTCCTCGGGGAGCAGTTCTTC. The genes are TRBV5-1 and TRBJ2-1; tentative D call: TRBD1 (5 bases). The CDR3 loop spans 16 amino acids. From germline, CDR1 is SGHRS and CDR2 YFSETQ. V dropped 1 base and J dropped 10 bases, with 21 bases sitting between them.

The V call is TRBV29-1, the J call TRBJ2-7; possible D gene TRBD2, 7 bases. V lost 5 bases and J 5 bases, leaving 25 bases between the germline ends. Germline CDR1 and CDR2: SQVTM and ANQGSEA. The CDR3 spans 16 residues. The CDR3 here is CSVLNPSSGAGDEQYF. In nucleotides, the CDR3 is TGCAGCGTTCTTAACCCGAGTTCAGGGGCGGGGGACGAGCAGTACTTC.

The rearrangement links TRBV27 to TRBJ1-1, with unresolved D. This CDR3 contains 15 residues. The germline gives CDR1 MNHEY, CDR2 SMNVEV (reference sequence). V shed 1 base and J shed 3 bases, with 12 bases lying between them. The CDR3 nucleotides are TGTGCCAGCAGTTTATTAGGAGGGCCGGACACTGAAGCTTTCTTT. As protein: CASSLLGGPDTEAFF.

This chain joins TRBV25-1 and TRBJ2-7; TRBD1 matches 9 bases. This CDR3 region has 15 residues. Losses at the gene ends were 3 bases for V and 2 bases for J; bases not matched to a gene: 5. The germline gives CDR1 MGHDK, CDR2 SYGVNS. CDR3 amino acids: CASSDRDRVAYEQYF. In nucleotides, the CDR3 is TGTGCCAGCAGTGACCGGGACAGGGTCGCCTACGAGCAGTACTTC.

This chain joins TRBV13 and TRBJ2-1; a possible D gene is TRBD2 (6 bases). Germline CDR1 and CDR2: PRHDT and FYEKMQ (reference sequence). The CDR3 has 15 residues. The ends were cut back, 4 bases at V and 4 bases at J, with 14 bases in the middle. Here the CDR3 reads CASSSSLGSYNEQFF. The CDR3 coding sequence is TGTGCCAGCAGCTCGTCCCTCGGGAGTTACAATGAGCAGTTCTTC.

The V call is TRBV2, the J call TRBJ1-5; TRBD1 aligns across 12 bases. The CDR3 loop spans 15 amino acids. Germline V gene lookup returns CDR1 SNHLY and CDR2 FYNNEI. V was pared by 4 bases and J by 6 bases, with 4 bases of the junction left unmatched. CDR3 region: CASSGGQGALQPQHF. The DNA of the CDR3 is TGTGCCAGCAGTGGGGGACAGGGGGCTCTTCAGCCCCAGCATTTT.

CDR3 region: CASSGNRGRNTGELFF. CDR3 bases: TGTGCCAGCAGTGGGAACAGGGGGCGTAACACCGGGGAGCTGTTTTTT. The chain recombines TRBV2 with TRBJ2-2, with 9 bases fitting TRBD1. Germline V gene data show CDR1 as SNHLY and CDR2 as FYNNEI. Unmatched junction bases numbered 5, after V lost 4 bases and J lost 2 bases. The CDR3 is 16 residues long.

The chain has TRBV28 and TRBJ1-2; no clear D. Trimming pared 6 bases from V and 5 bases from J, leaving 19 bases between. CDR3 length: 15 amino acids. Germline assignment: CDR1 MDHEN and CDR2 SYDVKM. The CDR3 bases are TGTGCCAGCAGACCCCAATGGGCACTCCAATATGGCTACACCTTC. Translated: CASRPQWALQYGYTF.

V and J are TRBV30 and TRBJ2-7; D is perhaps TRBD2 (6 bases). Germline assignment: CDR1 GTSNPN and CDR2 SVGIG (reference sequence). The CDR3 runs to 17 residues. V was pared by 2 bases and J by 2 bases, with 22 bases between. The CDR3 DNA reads TGTGCCTGGAGTCCCACCCGGGACTCAAAGGCTCCCTACGAGCAGTACTTC. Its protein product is CAWSPTRDSKAPYEQYF.

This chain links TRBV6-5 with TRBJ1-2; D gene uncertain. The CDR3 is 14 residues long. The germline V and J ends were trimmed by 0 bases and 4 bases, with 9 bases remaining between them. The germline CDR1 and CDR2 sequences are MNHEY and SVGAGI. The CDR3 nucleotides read TGTGCCAGCAGTTACTCCGGGTTCGGCTATGGCTACACCTTC. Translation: CASSYSGFGYGYTF.

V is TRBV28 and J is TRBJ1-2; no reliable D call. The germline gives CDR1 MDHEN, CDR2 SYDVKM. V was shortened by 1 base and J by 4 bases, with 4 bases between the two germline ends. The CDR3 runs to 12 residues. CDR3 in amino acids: CASSLSPYGYTF. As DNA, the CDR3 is TGTGCCAGCAGTTTATCTCCCTATGGCTACACCTTC.